These 32 T cell receptor beta chains were sequenced from one sample in a study of cytomegalovirus exposure and HLA in healthy donors. Vbeta (60) and Jbeta (13) primers were used in the PCR. Generated by immunoSEQ multiplex PCR, the TCRdb table keeps only in-frame clones and is missing some. The table has about 85,000 clones, 80% seen once. The sequenced material came from PBMCs. These receptors originate from a man aged 50 to 60 in good health and CMV-seropositive.

CDR3 in DNA: TGTGCCAGCAGCTTAGGGGGGATTTTTGGGGGCAACTCCTACGAGCAGTACTTC. This gives the protein CASSLGGIFGGNSYEQYF. The chain joins TRBV7-6 to TRBJ2-7, with D possibly being TRBD1 (6 bases). Trimming cost V 1 base and J 0 bases, with 19 bases left between them. CDR1 is SGHVS and CDR2 is FNYEAQ in the germline V gene. This CDR3 has 18 residues.

This chain links TRBV6-1 with TRBJ2-1, with TRBD2 identical over 12 bases. The V gene end was trimmed by 4 bases and the J gene end by 4 bases; junction bases not matched to a gene: 2. This CDR3 comprises 15 residues. CDR1 MNHNS and CDR2 SASEGT come from the germline V gene. The CDR3 here is CASSVGTSGYNEQFF. The CDR3, as DNA: TGTGCCAGCAGTGTGGGGACTAGCGGGTACAATGAGCAGTTCTTC.

V and J are TRBV6-6 and TRBJ1-2, with a possible D match to TRBD1 (5 bases). V shed 7 bases and J shed 7 bases, with 19 bases lying between them. CDR1 and CDR2 (germline): MNHNY, SVGAGI (reference sequence). The CDR3 contains 14 residues. CDR3 DNA sequence: TGTGCCAGCACCTACCCCGGAGGGGAGGGTGGCTACACCTTC. It encodes CASTYPGGEGGYTF.

About this clone: The sample holds other DNA sequences that translate to the same CDR3. V is TRBV7-3 and J is TRBJ2-3, with D possibly TRBD1 on 5 matching bases. Germline CDR1 SGHTA, CDR2 FQGTGA. The CDR3 is 15 residues long. Trimming cost V 1 base and J 0 bases, with 8 bases left between them. CDR3 in DNA: TGTGCCAGCAGCTTAAGGGGCGGAAGCACAGATACGCAGTATTTT. The encoded protein is CASSLRGGSTDTQYF.

V gene TRBV10-3 combines with J gene TRBJ1-6; D gene uncertain. V lost 6 bases to trimming and J lost 8 bases, with 17 bases between them. Looked up from germline, CDR1 is ENHRY and CDR2 is SYGVKD. This CDR3 contains 15 residues. CDR3 sequence: CAISRESRRDSPLHF. DNA of the CDR3: TGTGCCATCAGCCGGGAAAGCCGGCGGGATTCACCCCTCCACTTT.

This chain joins TRBV30 and TRBJ2-1, with a possible D match to TRBD2 (6 bases). The V gene's germline CDR1 is GTSNPN and CDR2 SVGIG (reference sequence). The CDR3 is 15 residues long. The V and J ends lost 0 bases and 5 bases respectively, with 14 bases between them. This CDR3 reads CAWSVLAGGNNEQFF. Here the CDR3 DNA reads TGTGCCTGGAGTGTACTGGCCGGGGGTAACAATGAGCAGTTCTTC.

The chain joins TRBV4-2 to TRBJ1-1; D uncertain. Between the trimmed V and J ends, which lost 2 bases and 0 bases, there was a span of 16 bases. CDR3 length: 17 residues. Germline loops: CDR1 LGHNA, CDR2 YNFKEQ. The DNA of the CDR3 is TGTGCCAGCAGCCAACCCGATCTCACAGTTATGAACACTGAAGCTTTCTTT. This gives the protein CASSQPDLTVMNTEAFF.

The chain combines TRBV5-4 with TRBJ1-3; D is perhaps TRBD1 (5 bases). The CDR3 runs to 15 residues. V was cut by 4 bases and J by 1 base, with 12 bases left in between. Looked up from germline, CDR1 is SGHNT and CDR2 is YYREEE (reference sequence). Here the CDR3 reads CASSPGTDSGNTIYF. The CDR3 DNA reads as TGTGCCAGCAGCCCCGGGACTGATTCTGGAAACACCATATATTTT. The entire variable domain, with the rest obtained from reference TRBV5-4 and TRBJ1-3, is as follows: ETGVTQSPTHLIKTRGQQVTLRCSSQSGHNTVSWYQQALGQGPQFIFQYYREEENGRGNFPPRFSGLQFPNYSSELNVNALELDDSALYLCASSPGTDSGNTIYFGEGSWLTVV.

The gene calls are TRBV5-1 and TRBJ2-6; D gene unclear. The CDR3 length is 18 residues. Germline CDR1 reads SGHRS; CDR2 reads YFSETQ. Trimming left V 4 bases short and J 1 base short, with 18 bases between. CDR3 loop: CASSTWASSVSGANVLTF. CDR3 nucleotide sequence: TGCGCCAGCAGCACGTGGGCCAGCAGTGTTTCTGGGGCCAACGTCCTGACTTTC.

The chain carries TRBV7-2 and TRBJ2-2; 8 bases are shared with TRBD2. This CDR3 has 17 residues. Germline lookup yields CDR1 SGHTA and CDR2 FQGNSA. Trimming removed 5 bases from V and 2 bases from J; junction bases left unmatched: 10. The CDR3 nucleotides are TGTGCCAGCAGCGCACCCCTAGCGGGCCTAAACACCGGGGAGCTGTTTTTT. Residues: CASSAPLAGLNTGELFF.

As to this clone: Mismatch with germline at one junction end may stem from a read error. The chain links TRBV5-6 to TRBJ2-6, with D perhaps TRBD1 (5 bases). Germline loops: CDR1 SGHDT, CDR2 YYEEEE. This CDR3 has 18 amino acids. The CDR3 bases are TGTGCCAGCAGCTTGGGTCTCTTCGAGTACTCTGGGGCCAACGGCCTGACTTTC. Its protein product is CASSLGLFEYSGANGLTF.

A single count supports this clone. The chain recombines TRBV5-1 with TRBJ2-2, with D perhaps TRBD1 (5 bases). Germline V gene sequence: CDR1 SGHRS, CDR2 YFSETQ. Trimming stripped 0 bases from V and 6 bases from J, with 6 bases between. The CDR3 has 13 residues. CDR3 region: CASSLVGAGELFF. CDR3 sequence (DNA): TGCGCCAGCAGCTTGGTAGGGGCCGGGGAGCTGTTTTTT.

This clone was detected a few times. The chain combines TRBV5-4 with TRBJ2-4; weak D call: TRBD2 (5 bases). V lost 0 bases and J lost 0, with 16 bases in between. The CDR3 loop spans 18 amino acids. Germline V gene sequence: CDR1 SGHNT, CDR2 YYREEE (reference sequence). CDR3 protein: CASSLASGGDKAKNIQYF. The CDR3 DNA follows: TGTGCCAGCAGCTTGGCCTCCGGAGGAGACAAAGCCAAAAACATTCAGTACTTC.

V is TRBV10-2 and J is TRBJ1-1, with 7 bases identical to TRBD1. The CDR3 has 15 amino acids. Germline assignment: CDR1 WSHSY and CDR2 SAAADI. V was clipped by 2 bases and J by 1 base; unmatched bases: 4. The CDR3 DNA sequence: TGCGCCAGCAGTGAGCCGGCAGGGGGGAACACTGAAGCTTTCTTT. It yields the protein CASSEPAGGNTEAFF.

V and J are TRBV7-2 and TRBJ2-2, with 9 positions matching TRBD1. Trimming cost V 5 bases and J 7 bases; bases outside gene matches: 11. The CDR3 runs 16 residues. Per the germline V gene, CDR1 is SGHTA and CDR2 is FQGNSA. The CDR3 DNA follows: TGTGCCAGCAGCCCGACGGACAGGGGAAGGATCGGGGAGCTGTTTTTT. This codes for CASSPTDRGRIGELFF.

This clone is a singleton in its sample. The chain uses TRBV27 and TRBJ2-7; TRBD1 might be the D (6 bases). The CDR3 loop spans 14 amino acids. V dropped 6 bases and J dropped 0 bases, with 12 bases sitting between them. Germline-derived CDR1 and CDR2 are MNHEY and SMNVEV (reference sequence). The CDR3 DNA sequence: TGTGCCAGCAGGTGGGACACCGGCTCCTACGAGCAGTACTTC. This codes for CASRWDTGSYEQYF.

The J gene is TRBJ1-1, the V gene TRBV6-1; no firm D call. Looked up from germline, CDR1 is MNHNS and CDR2 is SASEGT. The CDR3 is 14 residues long. Trimming shortened V by 3 bases and J by 1 base, and 9 bases separated the two germline ends. The chain's CDR3 is CASSEIEANTEAFF. For the CDR3, the DNA is TGTGCCAGCAGTGAGATCGAGGCGAACACTGAAGCTTTCTTT.

The CDR3 bases are TGTGCCAGCAGCCCTGGACTAGCGAGCAATGAGCAGTTCTTC. The encoded protein is CASSPGLASNEQFF. V gene TRBV7-2 combines with J gene TRBJ2-1, with 9 positions matching TRBD2. CDR1 is SGHTA and CDR2 is FQGNSA in the germline V gene. The CDR3 spans 14 residues. After removal of 5 bases from V and 6 bases from J, the junction contained 5 bases not matched to a gene.

The gene calls are TRBV11-2 and TRBJ1-2, with 7 nucleotides matching TRBD1. Germline CDR1 reads SGHAT; CDR2 reads FQNNGV. The CDR3 is made up of 17 amino acids. With 1 base clipped from V and 4 bases from J, the junction kept 12 bases outside the gene matches. The CDR3 DNA reads as TGTGCCAGCAGCTTAGGTTCCGGGCAGGGGGAAGGCTATGGCTACACCTTC. Its protein is CASSLGSGQGEGYGYTF.

This clone has more than one count but fewer than ten. The chain links TRBV27 to TRBJ2-7; TRBD2 aligns across 9 bases. Germline V gene sequence: CDR1 MNHEY, CDR2 SMNVEV (reference sequence). This CDR3 comprises 16 residues. The V gene end was trimmed by 7 bases and the J gene end by 2 bases; junction bases not matched to a gene: 12. CDR3 protein: CASNTKTSGYTYEQYF. Here the CDR3 DNA reads TGTGCCAGCAACACCAAGACTAGCGGCTATACCTACGAGCAGTACTTC.

The chain is built from TRBV18 and TRBJ2-7; possibly TRBD1 for D (5 bases). V was cut by 5 bases and J by 1 base, with 15 bases left in between. There are 15 residues in the CDR3. In germline, CDR1 is KGHSH, CDR2 LQKENI. Here the CDR3 DNA reads TGTGCCAGCTCATCCTCCGGGCCAGGGTCCTACGAGCAGTACTTC. This translates into CASSSSGPGSYEQYF.

The chain employs TRBV5-1 and TRBJ2-7; perhaps TRBD1 as D (5 bases). The V end lost 0 bases, the J end lost 2 bases, and 9 bases lay between the germline ends. CDR1 SGHRS and CDR2 YFSETQ come from the germline V gene. The CDR3 extends over 14 amino acids. The CDR3: CASSLDRMAYEQYF. The CDR3 region has the DNA TGCGCCAGCAGCTTGGACAGGATGGCCTACGAGCAGTACTTC. The full variable domain, rest sourced from reference TRBV5-1 and TRBJ2-7, is KAGVTQTPRYLIKTRGQQVTLSCSPISGHRSVSWYQQTPGQGLQFLFEYFSETQRNKGNFPGRFSGRQFSNSRSEMNVSTLELGDSALYLCASSLDRMAYEQYFGPGTRLTVT.

The J gene is TRBJ2-1, the V gene TRBV13; 8 bases are shared with TRBD2. CDR1 and CDR2 (germline): PRHDT, FYEKMQ (reference sequence). The CDR3 length is 16 residues. The V gene end was trimmed by 5 bases and the J gene end by 3 bases; junction bases not matched to a gene: 9. The DNA for the CDR3 is TGTGCCAGCAGCGAGAAAAGACTAGCGCTCTACAATGAGCAGTTCTTC. It encodes CASSEKRLALYNEQFF.

This chain links TRBV7-2 with TRBJ2-5; D might be TRBD1 (6 bases). V was cut by 5 bases and J by 2 bases, with 15 bases left in between. Germline-derived CDR1 and CDR2 are SGHTA and FQGNSA. There are 15 residues in the CDR3. CDR3 nucleotides: TGTGCCAGCAGCGGGGGCTCACTCCAACAAGAGACCCAGTACTTC. It encodes CASSGGSLQQETQYF.

The table lists this clone with a few counts. The chain couples TRBV5-1 to TRBJ2-7, with a tentative D call TRBD2 (6 bases). The CDR3 runs to 14 residues. V was trimmed by 4 bases and J by 3 bases, leaving 14 bases between them. Germline values: CDR1 SGHRS, CDR2 YFSETQ. The CDR3 spells CASSPQGLNYEQYF. The CDR3 DNA reads TGCGCCAGCAGCCCCCAAGGACTAAACTACGAGCAGTACTTC.

This clone was observed once. The chain links TRBV18 to TRBJ2-5; possibly TRBD2 for D (5 bases). The CDR3 sequence is 14 residues long. Germline-derived CDR1 and CDR2 are KGHSH and LQKENI. Trimming removed 4 bases from V and 2 bases from J, with 11 bases in between. Written as DNA, the CDR3 is TGTGCCAGCTCACGTACGGGGTCACAAGAGACCCAGTACTTC. Protein product: CASSRTGSQETQYF. The full variable domain, rest sourced from reference TRBV18 and TRBJ2-5, is NAGVMQNPRHLVRRRGQEARLRCSPMKGHSHVYWYRQLPEEGLKFMVYLQKENIIDESGMPKERFSAEFPKEGPSILRIQQVVRGDSAAYFCASSRTGSQETQYFGPGTRLLVL.

This chain joins TRBV18 and TRBJ2-2, with a tentative D call TRBD1 (7 bases). CDR3 size: 18 residues. V lost 5 bases, J lost 4 bases, and 23 bases lay in between. CDR1 and CDR2 from the germline V gene are KGHSH and LQKENI. As DNA, the CDR3 is TGTGCCAGCTCATCCGGACAGGCAAGAAGGGGAGGCACCGGGGAGCTGTTTTTT. Translating it yields CASSSGQARRGGTGELFF.

For this clone: This sequence is one base from a far larger clone and is likely a read error. V usage is TRBV11-3 and J usage is TRBJ2-7; 11 bases map to TRBD2. The CDR3 contains 12 residues. V shed 5 bases and J 12 bases; nucleotides not matched to a gene: 6. Germline V gene data show CDR1 as SGHNT and CDR2 as YENEEA. The DNA for the CDR3 is TGTGCCAGCAGCCCCCGGACTAGCGGGCCGTACTTC. Translated: CASSPRTSGPYF.

This clone came up a few times. The V gene is TRBV27, the J gene TRBJ2-7, with TRBD2 as a possible D gene (6 bases). This CDR3 spans 12 amino acids. The V gene's germline CDR1 is MNHEY and CDR2 SMNVEV (reference sequence). Trimming took 4 bases from V and 13 from J, leaving 17 bases between them. The CDR3 sequence: CASSYNGGSLYF. The CDR3 nucleotides are TGTGCCAGCAGTTATAACGGAGGGAGTTTATACTTC.

V is TRBV4-1 and J is TRBJ2-7; no definite D call. The CDR3 is 13 residues long. The V gene lost 1 base and the J gene lost 7 bases, with 11 bases spanning the gap. From germline, CDR1 is MGHRA and CDR2 YSYEKL. DNA for the CDR3: TGCGCCAGCAGCCAAGGACAAGACGCGGAGCAGTACTTC. Translation: CASSQGQDAEQYF.

The chain has TRBV11-2 and TRBJ1-2, with D unresolved. The CDR3 loop spans 17 amino acids. V gave up 1 base and J gave up 8 bases, with 23 bases separating them. Germline lookup yields CDR1 SGHAT and CDR2 FQNNGV. Written as DNA, the CDR3 is TGTGCCAGCAGCTTAGGAGGAGTGGAGGTTGATGGGAGAGGCTACACCTTC. It encodes CASSLGGVEVDGRGYTF.

This clone was picked up a small number of times. The rearrangement joins TRBV6-1 to TRBJ2-3, with 12 bases fitting TRBD2. Trimming took 3 bases from V and 6 from J; bases not matched to a gene: 7. The CDR3 extends over 16 amino acids. Per the germline V gene, CDR1 is MNHNS and CDR2 is SASEGT. The CDR3 loop is CASSEASGRAWDTQYF. The CDR3 DNA sequence: TGTGCCAGCAGTGAGGCTAGCGGGAGGGCCTGGGATACGCAGTATTTT.